These 7 T cell receptor beta chains came from one sample sequenced in a study of T cell responses to AZD1222 COVID-19 vaccine. This table comes from immunoSEQ multiplex PCR, and its TCRdb copy is limited to in-frame clones, with some not included. The table has approximately 160,000 clones, around 88% seen once; the top ten hold 3% to 4%. The sample was peripheral blood, taken on day 0 of MenACWY control vaccination. The receptors shown here come from an adult in good health.

The chain has TRBV15 and TRBJ1-5, with no clear D. The CDR3 runs 16 residues. Looked up from germline, CDR1 is LNHNV and CDR2 is YYDKDF (reference sequence). The V end lost 1 base, the J end lost 0 bases, and 10 bases lay between the germline ends. The CDR3 loop reads CATSRGLAYSNQPQHF. CDR3 nucleotide sequence: TGTGCCACCAGCAGAGGTTTGGCTTATAGCAATCAGCCCCAGCATTTT.

The chain employs TRBV5-1 and TRBJ2-5; D is unclear. The CDR3 has 12 residues. V was pared by 0 bases and J by 5 bases, with 5 bases between. CDR1 SGHRS and CDR2 YFSETQ come from the germline V gene. CDR3 loop: CASSLGQETQYF. CDR3 sequence (DNA): TGCGCCAGCAGCTTGGGTCAGGAGACCCAGTACTTC.

The chain has TRBV9 and TRBJ2-7, with TRBD2 identical over 8 bases. CDR1 is SGDLS, CDR2 YYNGEE, per germline. V was pared by 3 bases and J by 0 bases, with 2 bases of the junction left unmatched. This CDR3 is built from 14 residues. The CDR3 DNA reads as TGTGCCAGCAGCGGTAGCGGGGTCTCCTACGAGCAGTACTTC. Protein sequence: CASSGSGVSYEQYF.

The V call is TRBV4-3, the J call TRBJ2-3; possible D gene TRBD1, 6 bases. The length of the CDR3 is 15 residues. Germline CDR1 and CDR2: LGHNA and YSLEER. Between the trimmed V and J ends, which lost 2 bases and 4 bases, there was a span of 13 bases. Here the CDR3 DNA reads TGCGCCAGCAGCCAACGTTATGGACAGTCAGATACGCAGTATTTT. Translated, it gives CASSQRYGQSDTQYF.

The genes are TRBV28 and TRBJ1-3; TRBD1 matches at 7 bases. The CDR3 covers 14 residues. The germline gives CDR1 MDHEN, CDR2 SYDVKM. V trimming: 4 bases; J trimming: 0 bases; junction bases outside the gene matches: 0. Here the CDR3 reads CASSSGGSGNTIYF. The CDR3 nucleotides are TGTGCCAGCAGTTCAGGGGGCTCTGGAAACACCATATATTTT.

V usage is TRBV19 and J usage is TRBJ2-7, with D possibly being TRBD1 (5 bases). The V end was cut by 3 bases, the J end by 4 bases, with 13 bases between. The CDR3 spans 14 residues. Germline-derived CDR1 and CDR2 are LNHDA and SQIVND (reference sequence). The CDR3 is CASSITGNIYEQYF. CDR3 bases: TGTGCCAGTAGTATCACAGGAAATATATACGAGCAGTACTTC.

Points on this clone: Additional DNA sequences in this sample encode the identical CDR3. The chain uses TRBV28 and TRBJ1-1; D possibly corresponds to TRBD1 (6 bases). This CDR3 has 14 residues. Trimming pared 5 bases from V and 1 base from J, leaving 11 bases between. Germline assignment: CDR1 MDHEN and CDR2 SYDVKM. The CDR3 sequence is CASSLGGSNTEAFF. The CDR3 nucleotides read TGTGCCAGCAGTCTAGGGGGATCGAACACTGAAGCTTTCTTT.